The rows below give T cell receptor beta chains drawn from one sample of a study of T cells in Graves' hyperthyroidism and ophthalmopathy. TCRdb reprocessed the multiplex PCR reads via MiXCR and lists one record per CDR3 protein. The data contain under 400,000 distinct CDR3 sequences, around 20% of them singletons. Input material: blood. These TCRs come from a woman aged 45-59 years with Graves' hyperthyroidism. The CDR3 runs from the conserved cysteine through the conserved F or W. The D gene is left open where the match is weak. Where a row states a size, it is once, few, many or the class of an expanded clone; other rows omit it.

.,TRBV30,TRBJ2-2,many,CAWSFLRGGTGELFF,TGTGCCTGGAGTTTCCTTCGAGGGGGGACCGGGGAGCTGTTTTTT
TRBD1,TRBV19,TRBJ1-2,.,CASTLDGQGAGYYGYTF,TGTGCCAGTACCCTCGACGGACAGGGGGCCGGATACTATGGCTACACCTTC
.,TRBV2,TRBJ1-2,.,CASAGLPSANYGYTF,TGTGCCAGCGCTGGCCTCCCCTCCGCTAACTATGGCTACACCTTC
.,TRBV2,TRBJ1-1,.,CASSWGRPLTEAFF,TGTGCCAGCAGCTGGGGTCGCCCCCTCACTGAAGCTTTCTTT
.,TRBV20-1,TRBJ2-7,many,CSASRSGLTYEQYF,TGCAGTGCTAGTAGGAGCGGTTTAACCTACGAGCAGTACTTC
.,TRBV29-1,TRBJ1-3,many,CSVPVPPGNTIYF,TGCAGCGTCCCCGTTCCTCCCGGAAACACCATATATTTT
.,TRBV12-3/TRBV12-4,TRBJ2-7,many,CASTSQLDSYEQYF,TGTGCCAGCACCTCGCAACTAGATTCCTACGAGCAGTACTTC
.,TRBV28,TRBJ2-1,many,CASSSDSNNEQFF,TGTGCCAGCAGCTCCGACAGTAACAATGAGCAGTTCTTC
TRBD1,TRBV27,TRBJ1-2,many,CASSLSSSGTGPYGYTF,TGTGCCAGCAGTTTATCGAGTTCCGGGACAGGGCCCTATGGCTACACCTTC
.,TRBV5-1,TRBJ1-1,many,CASSLDGGRLNTEAFF,TGCGCCAGCAGCTTGGACGGCGGCCGACTGAACACTGAAGCTTTCTTT
.,TRBV29-1,TRBJ2-7,.,CSVEDRRGEQYF,TGCAGCGTTGAAGATCGTAGGGGCGAGCAGTACTTC
.,TRBV11-1,TRBJ2-2,.,CASSLAPRGNTGELFF,TGTGCCAGCAGCTTAGCGCCTAGAGGGAACACCGGGGAGCTGTTTTTT
.,TRBV9,TRBJ1-3,.,CASSGTDGNSGNTIYF,TGTGCCAGCAGCGGAACGGATGGAAACTCTGGAAACACCATATATTTT